This TCR beta chain was profiled in a study of blood T cells in healthy people across ages. Overall study findings and caveats: TCR beta diversity per million T cells fell roughly linearly with age.

Then a second PCR, running about 7 to 11 cycles, was carried out with a sample-barcoded 5' primer and a J-beta primer mix. One entry per CDR3 protein results from TCRdb running MiXCR on the 5' RACE reads. Altogether 1.5 million to 1.8 million distinct CDR3 sequences are present, under 55% being singletons, with the ten largest covering roughly 3.7%. Caucasian individuals from Russia who were healthy and aged about 6 to 90 acted as donors. Germline V lookup: CDR1 SEHNR, CDR2 FQNEAQ (reference sequence). V was pared by 3 bases and J by 0 bases, with 9 bases between. CDR3 length equals 15 residues. Regarding this clonotype: Its antigen remains unknown.

The clonotype was recovered from a woman aged 18 to 35 in good health. J is TRBJ2-4 and V is TRBV7-9, with D possibly being TRBD1 (5 bases). The sequencing sample was made of blood. CDR3 bases: TGTGCCAGCAGCTTGCTGGACATAGCCAAAAACATTCAGTACTTC. Its protein product is CASSLLDIAKNIQYF.